This T cell receptor beta chain was recovered during a study of blood T cells in healthy people across ages. General study results and limits: Long-lived donors carried more naive CD4+ cells and greater diversity than aged donors.

For this clonotype: The antigen is undetermined.

Next came a second PCR, run for 7 to 11 cycles, which used a sample-barcoded 5' primer along with a J-beta primer mix. From the 5' RACE reads, TCRdb called clonotypes with MiXCR, one entry per CDR3 protein. The sample records about 830,000 distinct CDR3 sequences, around 62% being singletons. Trimming shortened V by 4 bases and J by 8 bases, and 13 bases separated the two germline ends. Germline CDR1 and CDR2: SGHRS and YFSETQ. The CDR3 extends over 13 amino acids. Collection of ten milliliters of peripheral blood was performed for each donor. The chain uses TRBV5-1 and TRBJ2-1; D tentatively reads TRBD1 or TRBD2 (5 bases each). Sequenced: blood. This sequence was found in a man aged 25 to 45 in good health. CDR3 DNA sequence: TGCGCCAGCAGCGGGGGAATGATCGATGAGCAGTTCTTC. Protein product: CASSGGMIDEQFF.